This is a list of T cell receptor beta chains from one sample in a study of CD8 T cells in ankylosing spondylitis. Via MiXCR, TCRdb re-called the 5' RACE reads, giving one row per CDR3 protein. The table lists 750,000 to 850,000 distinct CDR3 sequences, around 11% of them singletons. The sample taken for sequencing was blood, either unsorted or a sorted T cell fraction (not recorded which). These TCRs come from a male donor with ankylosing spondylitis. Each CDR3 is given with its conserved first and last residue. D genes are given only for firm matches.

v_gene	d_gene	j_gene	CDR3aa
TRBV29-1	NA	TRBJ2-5	CSAGIYQETQYF
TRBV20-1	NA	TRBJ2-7	CSARDSHYEQYF
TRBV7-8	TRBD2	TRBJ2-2	CASSLRQLAGVGGTGELFF
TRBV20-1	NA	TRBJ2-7	CSARAGRSSYEQYF
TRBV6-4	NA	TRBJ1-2	CASSETYREFYGYTF
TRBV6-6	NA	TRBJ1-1	CASSATGTEAFF
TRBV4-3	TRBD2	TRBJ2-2	CASSQEGTRLSGELFF
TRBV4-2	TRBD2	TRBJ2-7	CASSRLAGGPSDEQYF
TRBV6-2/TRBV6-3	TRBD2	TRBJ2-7	CASSSPGLAGREQYF
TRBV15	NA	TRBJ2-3	CATSRAMDSGYTQYF
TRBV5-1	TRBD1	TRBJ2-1	CASSQTGTGRVF
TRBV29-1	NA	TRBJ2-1	CSVEDQLYNEQFF
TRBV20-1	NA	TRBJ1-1	CSAMNGGTEAFF
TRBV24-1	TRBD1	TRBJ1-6	CATSDFRGDSWRF
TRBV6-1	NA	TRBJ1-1	CASKGQDANTEAFF
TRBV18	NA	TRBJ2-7	CASSLQLDGEQYF